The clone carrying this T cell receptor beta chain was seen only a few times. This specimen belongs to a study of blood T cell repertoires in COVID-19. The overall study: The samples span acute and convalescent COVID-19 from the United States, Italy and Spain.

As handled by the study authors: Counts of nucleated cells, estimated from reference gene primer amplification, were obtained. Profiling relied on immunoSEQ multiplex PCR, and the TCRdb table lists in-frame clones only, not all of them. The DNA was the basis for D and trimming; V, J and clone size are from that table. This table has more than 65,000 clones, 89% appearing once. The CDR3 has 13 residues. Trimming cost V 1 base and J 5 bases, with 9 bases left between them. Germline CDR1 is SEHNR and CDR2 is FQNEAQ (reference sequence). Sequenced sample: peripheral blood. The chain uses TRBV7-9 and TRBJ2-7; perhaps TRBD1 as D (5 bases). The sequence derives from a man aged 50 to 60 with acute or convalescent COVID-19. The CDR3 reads CASSLGQLDEQYF. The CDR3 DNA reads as TGTGCCAGCAGCTTAGGACAGTTGGACGAGCAGTACTTC.